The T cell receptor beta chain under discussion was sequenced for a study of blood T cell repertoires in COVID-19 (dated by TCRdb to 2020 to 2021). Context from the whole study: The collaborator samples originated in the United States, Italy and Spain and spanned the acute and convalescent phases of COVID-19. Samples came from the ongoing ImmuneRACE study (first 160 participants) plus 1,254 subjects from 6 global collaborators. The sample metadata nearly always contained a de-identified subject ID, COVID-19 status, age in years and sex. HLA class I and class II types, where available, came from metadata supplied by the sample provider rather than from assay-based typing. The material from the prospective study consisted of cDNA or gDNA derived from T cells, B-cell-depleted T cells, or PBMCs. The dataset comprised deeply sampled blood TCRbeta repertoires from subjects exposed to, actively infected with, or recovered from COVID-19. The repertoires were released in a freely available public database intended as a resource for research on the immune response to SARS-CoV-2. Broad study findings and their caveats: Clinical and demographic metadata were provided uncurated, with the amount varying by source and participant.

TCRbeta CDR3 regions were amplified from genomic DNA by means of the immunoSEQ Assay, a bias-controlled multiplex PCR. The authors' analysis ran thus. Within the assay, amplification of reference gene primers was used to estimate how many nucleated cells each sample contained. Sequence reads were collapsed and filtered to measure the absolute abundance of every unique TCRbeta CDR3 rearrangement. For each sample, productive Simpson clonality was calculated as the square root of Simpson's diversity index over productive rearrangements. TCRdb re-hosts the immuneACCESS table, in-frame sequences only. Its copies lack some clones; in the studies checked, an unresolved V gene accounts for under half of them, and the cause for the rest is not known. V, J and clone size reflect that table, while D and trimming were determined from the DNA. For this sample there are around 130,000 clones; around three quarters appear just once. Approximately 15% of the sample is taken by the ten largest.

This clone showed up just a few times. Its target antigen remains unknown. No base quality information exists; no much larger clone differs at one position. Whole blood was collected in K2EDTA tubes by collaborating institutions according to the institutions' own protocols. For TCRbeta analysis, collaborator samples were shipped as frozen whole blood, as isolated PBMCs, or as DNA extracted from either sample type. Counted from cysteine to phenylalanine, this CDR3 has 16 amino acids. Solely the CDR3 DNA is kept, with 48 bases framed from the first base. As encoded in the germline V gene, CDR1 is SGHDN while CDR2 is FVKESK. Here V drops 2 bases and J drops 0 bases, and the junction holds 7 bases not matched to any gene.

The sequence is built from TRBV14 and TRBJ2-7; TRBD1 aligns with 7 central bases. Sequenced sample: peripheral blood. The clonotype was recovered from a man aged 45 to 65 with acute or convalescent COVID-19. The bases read TGTGCCAGCAGCCAAATCAGTGGGACAGCCTCCTACGAGCAGTACTTC. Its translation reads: CASSQISGTASYEQYF. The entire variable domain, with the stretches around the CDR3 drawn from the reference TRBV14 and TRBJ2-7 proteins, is EAGVTQFPSHSVIEKGQTVTLRCDPISGHDNLYWYRRVMGKEIKFLLHFVKESKQDESGMPNNRFLAERTGGTYSTLKVQPAELEDSGVYFCASSQISGTASYEQYFGPGTRLTVT.